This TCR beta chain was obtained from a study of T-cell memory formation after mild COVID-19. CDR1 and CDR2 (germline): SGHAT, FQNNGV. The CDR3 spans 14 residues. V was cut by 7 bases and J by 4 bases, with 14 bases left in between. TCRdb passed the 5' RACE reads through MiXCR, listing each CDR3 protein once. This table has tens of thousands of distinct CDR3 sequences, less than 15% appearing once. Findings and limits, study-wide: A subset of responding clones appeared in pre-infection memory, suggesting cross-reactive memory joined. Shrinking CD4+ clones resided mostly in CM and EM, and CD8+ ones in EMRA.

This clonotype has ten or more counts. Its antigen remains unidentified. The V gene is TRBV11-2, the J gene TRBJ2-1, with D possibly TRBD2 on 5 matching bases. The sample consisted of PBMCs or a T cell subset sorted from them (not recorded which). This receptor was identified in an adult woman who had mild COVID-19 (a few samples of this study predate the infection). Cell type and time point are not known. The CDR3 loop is CASTSRAEYNEQFF. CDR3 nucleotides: TGTGCCAGCACTTCGAGAGCGGAATACAATGAGCAGTTCTTC. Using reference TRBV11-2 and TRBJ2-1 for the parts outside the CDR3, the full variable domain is EAGVAQSPRYKIIEKRQSVAFWCNPISGHATLYWYQQILGQGPKLLIQFQNNGVVDDSQLPKDRFSAERLKGVDSTLKIQPAKLEDSAVYLCASTSRAEYNEQFFGPGTRLTVL.